The clone carrying this T cell receptor beta chain occurred a few times. The entry originates in a study of blood T cells in healthy people across ages. PCR was performed a second time for about 6 to 11 cycles using a sample-barcoded 5' primer and a J-beta primer mix. TCRdb re-called the 5' RACE reads through MiXCR, storing one row per CDR3 protein. The data show under 1,100,000 distinct CDR3 sequences, with under 30% seen just once and 0.75% held by the top ten. CDR3 size: 16 residues. Germline assignment: CDR1 SGDLS and CDR2 YYNGEE. J gave up 1 base and V 2 bases, and 1 base lay outside the gene matches. The same sample was also studied in work on T cells of mothers and their children. From that second work: Slightly higher but non-significant overlap marked related mother-child pairs versus unrelated pairs.

The chain uses TRBV9 and TRBJ2-3, with 13 positions matching TRBD2. The specimen was blood. The receptor comes from a girl aged 2-10 years in good health. The CDR3 sequence is CASSVGTSGGTDTQYF. CDR3 DNA sequence: TGTGCCAGCAGCGTTGGGACTAGCGGGGGCACAGATACGCAGTATTTT.